This T cell receptor (beta chain) was sequenced during a study of T cells in Graves' hyperthyroidism and ophthalmopathy. Diagnoses were established using clinical symptoms, serum thyroxine and TRAb, thyroid ultrasound and orbital computed tomography. RNA transcripts gave rise to amplified TCR beta CDR3 regions. A set of HTBI primers served as the primers for a first-round RT-PCR of the TCR CDR3. TCRdb reprocessed the multiplex PCR reads with MiXCR, giving one entry per CDR3 protein. The sample shows nearly 600,000 distinct CDR3 sequences, 14% of them seen only once. This CDR3 has 16 residues. Germline V gene sequence: CDR1 SGDLS, CDR2 YYNGEE. Trimming removed 3 bases from V and 5 bases from J; junction bases left unmatched: 10.

Sequencing was carried out using blood. The clonotype was recovered from a woman between 18 and 29 years old with Graves' ophthalmopathy. The J gene is TRBJ2-5, the V gene TRBV9; 10 nucleotides align to TRBD2. The CDR3 DNA reads as TGTGCCAGCAGCGATCTAGCGGGGGAACCCGCCGAGACCCAGTACTTC. Its protein is CASSDLAGEPAETQYF. Drawing the rest from reference TRBV9 and TRBJ2-5, the complete variable domain is DSGVTQTPKHLITATGQRVTLRCSPRSGDLSVYWYQQSLDQGLQFLIQYYNGEERAKGNILERFSAQQFPDLHSELNLSSLELGDSALYFCASSDLAGEPAETQYFGPGTRLLVL.